This is a list of T cell receptor beta chains from one sample in a study of blood T cell repertoires in COVID-19. The method was immunoSEQ multiplex PCR; TCRdb's version includes in-frame clones alone and lacks a portion of them. Counted here are about 110,000 clones, approximately 80% occurring once; the ten biggest clones make up around 8%. Sequencing was performed on peripheral blood. The receptors here all came from a woman between 40 and 55 years old with acute or convalescent COVID-19. CDR3s include the opening cysteine and the closing phenylalanine or tryptophan.

TRBJ1-2 TRBV19 CASSTSRGGNYGYTF
TRBJ2-3 TRBV9 CASSVVGGGTDTQYF
TRBJ2-2 TRBV25-1 CASSATANTGELFF
TRBJ1-1 TRBV5-5 CASRFEQGVNTEAFF
TRBJ2-1 TRBV3-1/TRBV3-2 CASSRTPGGNEQFF
TRBJ1-6 TRBV30 CAWRGHMGANSPLHF
TRBJ1-2 TRBV18 CASSPLPRDRGRFPYGYTF
TRBJ1-4 TRBV3-1/TRBV3-2 CASSQDVVWDRGGTNEKLFF
TRBJ2-7 TRBV4-2 CASSHSRFGDGYEQYF
TRBJ1-2 TRBV5-6 CASSLVGQLFYGYTF
TRBJ1-4 TRBV6-5 CASRLNEKLFF
TRBJ2-1 TRBV3-1/TRBV3-2 CASSWGLAGSLGSYNEQFF
TRBJ1-5 TRBV19 CASSILAGDSQPQHF
TRBJ2-1 TRBV5-1 CASRLGGGYNEQFF
TRBJ2-5 TRBV30 CAWRRQGRETQYF
TRBJ1-4 TRBV30 CAWSVGAANEKLFF
TRBJ2-1 TRBV6-2/TRBV6-3 CASSYSSATSGGVLWYNEQFF